This T cell receptor (beta chain) was recovered during a study of blood T cell repertoires in COVID-19 (dated by TCRdb to 2020 to 2022). Study-wide context: Samples covering the acute and convalescent phases of COVID-19 were provided by collaborators in the United States, Italy and Spain. The prospective study material was composed of cDNA or gDNA derived from T cells, B-cell-depleted T cells, or PBMCs. The dataset comprised deeply sampled blood TCRbeta repertoires from subjects exposed to, actively infected with, or recovered from COVID-19. The repertoires were released in a freely available public database meant as a resource for research on the immune response to SARS-CoV-2. The samples were drawn from the first 160 participants of the ongoing ImmuneRACE study and from some 1,300 subjects provided by 6 global collaborators. A de-identified subject ID, COVID-19 status, age in years and sex were almost always included in the sample metadata. Where HLA class I and class II types were available, the types were taken from metadata supplied by the sample provider, not from assay-based typing. Study-level results and caveats: The quantity of clinical and demographic metadata differed by source and by participant and was supplied without curation.

Each collaborating institution followed its own protocols to collect whole blood in K2EDTA tubes. For TCRbeta analysis, collaborators shipped samples as frozen whole blood, isolated PBMCs, or DNA extracted from either of those sample types. The immunoSEQ Assay, a bias-controlled multiplex PCR, was used to amplify TCRbeta CDR3 regions from genomic DNA. The authors' pipeline ran thus. Nucleated cell counts per sample were estimated from amplification of reference gene primers within the assay. To quantify the absolute abundance of each unique TCRbeta CDR3 rearrangement, sequence reads were collapsed and filtered. For each sample, productive Simpson clonality was calculated as the square root of Simpson's diversity index over productive rearrangements. Entries here come from immuneACCESS through TCRdb and include only in-frame sequences with V and J called. Some clones fail to appear in such tables; in the studies checked, an unresolved V gene covers under half of the shortfall, and the cause of the remainder is unknown. Clone size and the V and J calls come from that table; the DNA yielded D and trimming. This sample holds under 65,000 clones; 80% to 95% were observed only once. The ten most abundant clones make up about 9.3% of the sample.

In the case of this clone: Which antigen it targets is not known. One base away there is no much larger clone; base qualities are not given.

Reading from cysteine to phenylalanine, the CDR3 counts 16 amino acids. Just the 48-base CDR3 DNA is kept, in frame starting at base 1. This chain is built from TRBV12-2 and TRBJ1-6. TRBV12-2 is assigned pseudogene status. The origin of this receptor is a woman older than 75 with active COVID-19. Material: peripheral blood. The nucleotide sequence reads as follows: TGTGCAAGTCGTTCCGCCCGGAGCTCCTATAATTCACCCCTCCACTTT. Its protein product is CASRSARSSYNSPLHF.